This passage covers 17 T cell receptor beta chains from one sample sequenced in a study of Graves' ophthalmopathy and Graves' hyperthyroidism. The authors amplified TCR beta CDR3 regions, and they did so from RNA transcripts for repertoire sequencing. An opening RT-PCR round employed HTBI primers and preceded a second-round multiplex PCR. TCRdb ran MiXCR on the multiplex PCR reads and lists one entry per CDR3 protein. The repertoire holds 350,000 or so distinct CDR3 sequences, with 17% as singletons. Sequenced: peripheral blood. These receptors originate from an adult man with Graves' ophthalmopathy.

This clonotype was seen once. The CDR3 protein is CASSYAGAPPNYGYTF. CDR3 nucleotides: TGTGCCAGCAGTTACGCCGGGGCTCCACCTAACTATGGCTACACCTTC. The chain joins TRBV6-5 to TRBJ1-2, with D possibly TRBD1 on 5 matching bases. This CDR3 spans 16 amino acids. Germline V gene sequence: CDR1 MNHEY, CDR2 SVGAGI. Trimming left V 2 bases short and J 0 bases short, with 13 bases between.

This clonotype appeared a single time. The gene calls are TRBV7-2 and TRBJ2-5, with a tentative D call TRBD2 (6 bases). The CDR3 runs to 16 residues. The V gene lost 3 bases and the J gene lost 4 bases, with 18 bases spanning the gap. In germline, CDR1 is SGHTA, CDR2 FQGNSA. In DNA, the CDR3 is TGTGCCAGCAGCTTTTCATCTGCGGGGAGAGGAGAGACCCAGTACTTC. Its translation: CASSFSSAGRGETQYF.

This clonotype was detected ten times or more. The chain's CDR3 is CATSRARGANQPQHF. Written as DNA, the CDR3 is TGTGCCACCAGCAGAGCCAGGGGTGCCAATCAGCCCCAGCATTTT. The rearrangement links TRBV15 to TRBJ1-5; TRBD1 is a possible D gene (6 bases). V was shortened by 1 base and J by 3 bases, with 10 bases between the two germline ends. The CDR3 is made up of 15 amino acids. Germline CDR1 LNHNV, CDR2 YYDKDF (reference sequence).

This clonotype was observed at least ten times. A junction boundary mismatches the germline segment, possibly from a read error. V and J are TRBV6-2 or TRBV6-3 and TRBJ2-7; the match to TRBD1 covers 7 bases. Germline CDR1 MNHEY, CDR2 SVGEGT. This CDR3 has 13 amino acids. CDR3 coding DNA: TGTGCCAGCACCCCTACAGGGGTCTCCGAGCAGCACTTC. It codes for CASTPTGVSEQHF.

This clonotype was counted many times. The CDR3 nucleotides are TGCAGCTCCTTGGGGGATTCCCCCTCTGGGGCCAACGTCCTGACTTTC. Translated: CSSLGDSPSGANVLTF. The chain has TRBV29-1 and TRBJ2-6; either TRBD1 or TRBD2 may supply D (5 bases each). The germline V gene has CDR1 SQVTM and CDR2 ANQGSEA. V shed 8 bases and J shed 0 bases, with 17 bases lying between them. This CDR3 contains 16 residues.

Turning to this clonotype: This may come from a read error, since a much larger clone is one base off. In nucleotides, the CDR3 is TGTGCCACGGGACTGGCGAGCACCGAGGAGCTGTTTTTT. It translates to CATGLASTEELFF. The chain links TRBV10-3 to TRBJ2-2, with a possible D match to TRBD2 (6 bases). Germline V gene lookup returns CDR1 ENHRY and CDR2 SYGVKD. CDR3 length: 13 amino acids.

The table lists this clonotype with many counts. This chain uses TRBV19 with TRBJ1-3, with unresolved D. V was shortened by 1 base and J by 2 bases, with 15 bases between the two germline ends. The CDR3 runs to 17 residues. CDR1 is LNHDA and CDR2 is SQIVND in the germline V gene (reference sequence). The CDR3 loop is CASSIGTAGTTGNTIYF. CDR3 DNA sequence: TGTGCCAGTAGTATAGGGACGGCCGGAACTACTGGAAACACCATATATTTT.

This clonotype was counted ten times or more. The chain has TRBV28 and TRBJ2-7; 7 bases agree with TRBD2. Looked up from germline, CDR1 is MDHEN and CDR2 is SYDVKM. This CDR3 region has 15 residues. With 3 bases clipped from V and 5 bases from J, the junction kept 10 bases outside the gene matches. The DNA for the CDR3 is TGTGCCAGCAGTTTGTCGAGCGGGGTTTTGAACGAGCAGTACTTC. Translating it yields CASSLSSGVLNEQYF.

The table lists this clonotype with many counts. The chain uses TRBV20-1 and TRBJ2-7; 16 nucleotides agree with TRBD2. Germline lookup yields CDR1 DFQATT and CDR2 SNEGSKA (reference sequence). The ends lost 1 base at V and 2 bases at J; junction bases unmatched: 14. The CDR3 is made up of 20 amino acids. CDR3 coding DNA: TGCAGTGCTAGAGGTGGGGGACCGGGACTAGCGGGGGGGAACGCCTACGAGCAGTACTTC. It encodes CSARGGGPGLAGGNAYEQYF.

This clonotype was seen just once. The chain employs TRBV29-1 and TRBJ2-7; D possibly corresponds to TRBD1 (6 bases). The germline V and J ends were trimmed by 0 bases and 3 bases, with 12 bases remaining between them. Germline V CDR1 and CDR2: SQVTM, ANQGSEA. CDR3 length equals 14 residues. CDR3 region: CSVEDLSRGYEQYF. Written as DNA, the CDR3 is TGCAGCGTTGAAGATCTCAGCAGGGGCTACGAGCAGTACTTC.

This clonotype was found many times. The CDR3 region is CSARDLMAEAFF. The CDR3 region has the DNA TGCAGTGCTAGAGATCTGATGGCTGAAGCTTTCTTT. The chain employs TRBV20-1 and TRBJ1-1; no clear D. Germline values: CDR1 DFQATT, CDR2 SNEGSKA (reference sequence). The CDR3 is 12 residues long. Trimming took off 0 bases at V and 6 bases at J, with 8 bases between the two ends.

Ten or more counts support this clonotype. V gene TRBV30 combines with J gene TRBJ1-3; TRBD1 is a possible D gene (5 bases). The germline CDR1 and CDR2 sequences are GTSNPN and SVGIG (reference sequence). The CDR3 extends over 16 amino acids. With 3 bases removed from V and 9 bases from J, the gap between germline ends came to 24 bases. The CDR3 coding sequence is TGTGCCTGGAGAGGAGGGATCGGGGGTCTCGGCGGCACCATATATTTT. Translating gives CAWRGGIGGLGGTIYF.

In this sample, this clonotype turned up many times. The chain has TRBV7-2 and TRBJ1-5; D may be TRBD1 (6 bases). V gave up 1 base and J gave up 11 bases, with 15 bases separating them. The CDR3 runs 14 residues. CDR1 is SGHTA, CDR2 FQGNSA, per germline. The DNA of the CDR3 is TGTGCCAGCAGCTTAGGTGGGGGCCTGGGGTCCCAGCATTTT. This sequence encodes CASSLGGGLGSQHF. The full variable domain, with the rest looked up from reference TRBV7-2 and TRBJ1-5, is GAGVSQSPSNKVTEKGKDVELRCDPISGHTALYWYRQSLGQGLEFLIYFQGNSAPDKSGLPSDRFSAERTGGSVSTLTIQRTQQEDSAVYLCASSLGGGLGSQHFGDGTRLSIL.

This clonotype was seen only once. The chain is built from TRBV6-2 or TRBV6-3 and TRBJ2-4, with 10 positions matching TRBD2. In germline, CDR1 is MNHEY, CDR2 SVGEGT. The CDR3 spans 19 residues. With 0 bases clipped from V and 2 bases from J, the junction kept 10 bases outside the gene matches. CDR3 nucleotides: TGTGCCAGCAGTTACTCGAGGGTAGCGGGAGGTTGGACCAAAAACATTCAGTACTTC. Its translation is CASSYSRVAGGWTKNIQYF.

This clonotype was seen many times. The V gene is TRBV13, the J gene TRBJ1-1; 12 nucleotides agree with TRBD1. Looked up from germline, CDR1 is PRHDT and CDR2 is FYEKMQ (reference sequence). J was trimmed by 1 base and V by 5 bases; bases with no gene match: 8. The CDR3 contains 17 residues. CDR3 sequence (DNA): TGTGCCAGCAGCCTCCGGGACAGGGGGCCTCGGAACACTGAAGCTTTCTTT. Its protein is CASSLRDRGPRNTEAFF.

The genes are TRBV11-2 and TRBJ2-5, with 12 bases lining up with TRBD2. CDR1 and CDR2 from the germline V gene are SGHAT and FQNNGV. The CDR3 runs to 19 residues. V lost 4 bases and J lost 5; bases outside the gene matches: 17. CDR3 DNA sequence: TGTGCCAGCAGCTCGAATCTAGCGGGGGGGGCAAAAATGGTGGAGACCCAGTACTTC. This encodes CASSSNLAGGAKMVETQYF. Based on the CDR3 plus reference TRBV11-2 and TRBJ2-5, the full variable domain is EAGVAQSPRYKIIEKRQSVAFWCNPISGHATLYWYQQILGQGPKLLIQFQNNGVVDDSQLPKDRFSAERLKGVDSTLKIQPAKLEDSAVYLCASSSNLAGGAKMVETQYFGPGTRLLVL.

This clonotype has a count of ten or more. This may stem from a read error, because a much larger clone lies one nucleotide away. J is TRBJ1-1 and V is TRBV27; 8 bases map to TRBD1. The germline CDR1 and CDR2 sequences are MNHEY and SMNVEV (reference sequence). The CDR3 spans 15 residues. DNA of the CDR3: TGTGCCAGCTTAATGGGGACAGGTAGGAACACTGAAGCTCTCTTT. This translates into CASLMGTGRNTEALF.